This T cell receptor (beta chain) came from a study of T cell repertoires in ileal Crohn's disease. Study overall: Median disease duration was approximately eight years; less than 45% smoked at surgery.

This table comes from immunoSEQ multiplex PCR, and its TCRdb copy is limited to in-frame clones, with some not included. Here the sample spans 11,000 or so clones, over 70% being singletons. Only a few counts were recorded for this clone. Per germline, CDR1 MNHEY and CDR2 SVGAGI. J was trimmed by 7 bases and V by 0 bases; bases with no gene match: 6. The CDR3 contains 15 residues. Time point here: neoterminal ileum biopsy at postoperative endoscopy, about 6 months after surgery. Source material: ileal tissue. The gene calls are TRBV6-5 and TRBJ2-3; 8 bases are a match to TRBD2. This clonotype was sampled from an adult with Crohn's disease. The chain's CDR3 is CASSYSAGVSNTQYF. In DNA, the CDR3 is TGTGCCAGCAGTTACTCAGCGGGGGTATCGAATACGCAGTATTTT.